These 12 T cell receptor beta chains came from one sample sequenced in a study of PD-1 blockade in classical Hodgkin lymphoma. The time point: cycle 4 day 1 (C4D1), after six to seven weeks of nivolumab. In every patient, relapse followed autologous stem cell transplantation, while exposure to brentuximab vedotin differed. Profiled with immunoSEQ multiplex PCR; TCRdb holds only in-frame clones, not every one. This table has 75,000 to 100,000 clones, under 95% appearing once. The sequenced sample was peripheral blood mononuclear cells (PBMCs), obtained before the fourth cycle of nivolumab. These receptors were collected from a human donor with classical Hodgkin lymphoma.

The rearrangement uses TRBV6-5 and TRBJ2-2; the D gene is possibly TRBD1 (5 bases). The CDR3 consists of 14 residues. V was trimmed by 4 bases and J by 7 bases, leaving 13 bases between them. The V gene's germline CDR1 is MNHEY and CDR2 SVGAGI. The CDR3 region has the DNA TGTGCCAGCAGTTCTTTGGGGCTGGACGGGGAGCTGTTTTTT. As protein: CASSSLGLDGELFF.

The gene calls are TRBV5-1 and TRBJ2-7; maybe TRBD2 (6 bases). Deletions cut 2 bases from V and 0 bases from J, with 27 bases between. Germline lookup yields CDR1 SGHRS and CDR2 YFSETQ. This CDR3 region has 20 residues. CDR3 protein: CASSFGGPRDSGGVSYEQYF. The CDR3 DNA reads TGCGCCAGCAGCTTCGGCGGGCCCCGAGATAGCGGAGGGGTCTCCTACGAGCAGTACTTC.

The chain recombines TRBV5-4 with TRBJ1-2, with TRBD1 as a possible D gene (5 bases). V was cut by 7 bases and J by 6 bases, with 13 bases left in between. Germline assignment: CDR1 SGHNT and CDR2 YYREEE (reference sequence). The CDR3 runs 12 residues. The CDR3 protein is CASPTGRNGYTF. CDR3 sequence (DNA): TGTGCCAGCCCTACGGGGCGGAATGGCTACACCTTC.

The chain links TRBV5-1 to TRBJ1-1; no clear D gene. This CDR3 has 13 amino acids. The V and J ends lost 0 bases and 6 bases respectively, with 9 bases between them. CDR1 is SGHRS, CDR2 YFSETQ, per germline. CDR3 in DNA: TGCGCCAGCAGCTTGGGGGGTCCCGCTGAAGCTTTCTTT. Translating gives CASSLGGPAEAFF.

The rearrangement joins TRBV18 to TRBJ2-7, with D hard to call. V lost 6 bases, J lost 0 bases, and 12 bases lay in between. This CDR3 has 14 amino acids. Germline values: CDR1 KGHSH, CDR2 LQKENI. The CDR3 DNA reads TGTGCCAGCTCCTCAGACCTTCTCTCCTACGAGCAGTACTTC. It translates to CASSSDLLSYEQYF.

This clone turned up a few times. CDR3 region: CASSYVSPLNTEAFF. The CDR3 DNA is TGTGCCAGCAGCTACGTTTCGCCTTTGAACACTGAAGCTTTCTTT. The chain employs TRBV7-9 and TRBJ1-1; unclear D gene. The germline V and J ends were trimmed by 4 bases and 0 bases, with 12 bases remaining between them. The CDR3 sequence is 15 residues long. CDR1 SEHNR and CDR2 FQNEAQ come from the germline V gene (reference sequence).

The rearrangement links TRBV5-4 to TRBJ2-1; 14 nucleotides agree with TRBD2. Germline V lookup: CDR1 SGHNT, CDR2 YYREEE (reference sequence). This CDR3 spans 15 amino acids. Unmatched junction bases numbered 2, after V lost 4 bases and J lost 5 bases. The CDR3 sequence is CASSTGLAGDNEQFF. CDR3 DNA: TGTGCCAGCAGCACGGGACTAGCGGGAGACAATGAGCAGTTCTTC.

This sequence joins TRBV25-1 and TRBJ1-1; 9 nucleotides agree with TRBD1. This CDR3 contains 13 residues. Trimming took 8 bases from V and 4 from J; bases not matched to a gene: 5. Germline V CDR1 and CDR2: MGHDK, SYGVNS. This CDR3 is CASRDRDVTEAFF. The CDR3 DNA sequence: TGTGCCAGCCGGGACAGGGACGTCACTGAAGCTTTCTTT.

This clone came up once. This sequence joins TRBV7-9 and TRBJ2-2, with D possibly being TRBD2 (6 bases). The CDR3 loop spans 16 amino acids. The germline CDR1 and CDR2 sequences are SEHNR and FQNEAQ (reference sequence). V lost 5 bases and J 1 base, leaving 14 bases between the germline ends. CDR3 sequence: CASSHTGTRNTGELFF. DNA for the CDR3: TGTGCCAGCAGCCATACCGGGACTCGGAACACCGGGGAGCTGTTTTTT.

This clone has more than one count but fewer than ten. This chain uses TRBV6-6 with TRBJ1-2; maybe TRBD1 (6 bases). Germline CDR1 reads MNHNY; CDR2 reads SVGAGI (reference sequence). The length of the CDR3 is 14 residues. The germline V and J ends were trimmed by 8 bases and 3 bases, with 16 bases remaining between them. The CDR3 protein is CASAIGGSDYGYTF. CDR3 nucleotides: TGTGCCAGCGCCATAGGGGGATCCGACTATGGCTACACCTTC.

This chain uses TRBV10-1 with TRBJ1-1; maybe TRBD1 (5 bases). In germline, CDR1 is WNHNN, CDR2 SYGVQD (reference sequence). The CDR3 length is 13 residues. The V gene lost 7 bases and the J gene lost 1 base, with 10 bases spanning the gap. CDR3 amino acids: CASTDDRNTEAFF. For the CDR3, the DNA is TGCGCCAGCACCGATGACAGGAACACTGAAGCTTTCTTT.

V and J are TRBV5-1 and TRBJ1-1; no clear D. V lost 2 bases, J lost 8 bases, and 13 bases lay in between. The length of the CDR3 is 13 residues. Germline assignment: CDR1 SGHRS and CDR2 YFSETQ. The CDR3 DNA sequence: TGCGCCAGCAGCTTAGAAGTACGGTCGGAAGCTTTCTTT. It codes for CASSLEVRSEAFF.